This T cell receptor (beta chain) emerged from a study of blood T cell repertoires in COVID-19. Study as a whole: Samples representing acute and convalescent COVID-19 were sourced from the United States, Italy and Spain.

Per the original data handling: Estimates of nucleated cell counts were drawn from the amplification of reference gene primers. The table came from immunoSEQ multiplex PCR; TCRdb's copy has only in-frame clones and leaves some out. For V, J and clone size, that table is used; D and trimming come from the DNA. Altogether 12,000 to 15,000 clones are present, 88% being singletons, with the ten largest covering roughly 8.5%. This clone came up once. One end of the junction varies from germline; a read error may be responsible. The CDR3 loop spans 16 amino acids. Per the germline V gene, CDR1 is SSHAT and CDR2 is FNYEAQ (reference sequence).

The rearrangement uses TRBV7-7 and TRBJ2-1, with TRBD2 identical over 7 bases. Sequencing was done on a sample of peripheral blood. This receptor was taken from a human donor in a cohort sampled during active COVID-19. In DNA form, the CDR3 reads TGTGCTAGCAGCTTAGACGAGGCTAGCGGATACAATGAGCAGTTCTTC. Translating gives CASSLDEASGYNEQFF.